This T cell receptor (beta chain) was sequenced during a study of T cell responses to AZD1222 COVID-19 vaccine (TCRdb year 2021). Context from the whole study: AZD1222 recipients given second doses at about 4 weeks or at about 12 weeks were pooled, since spike-specific TCR depth and breadth were not found to differ between the two schedules. A total of 233 trial participants underwent TCR sequencing, of whom 207 received two doses of AZD1222 and approximately 25 received two doses of the MenACWY control vaccine. Trial participants were enrolled by age into subgroups of 18-55, 56-69 and 70-plus years, and 148, 28 and 57 TCR-sequenced participants, respectively, were included in these subgroups. Study-wide conclusions, independent of this receptor: CD4 TCRs associated with the vaccine covered the entire spike protein, and the dominant responses were in regions 160-218 and 743-854. Participants were mostly white British, with more females than males. The authors suggested clonal diversity may have been underestimated. Epitopes outside the regions mutated in the B.1.351 and B.1.1.7 variants were reportedly recognized by nearly half of the unique spike-specific TCRs. Conclusions about previously exposed vaccinees are limited because only a handful of AZD1222 recipients were SARS-CoV-2 seropositive at baseline. No day 14 peak-response samples were available, so repertoires were characterized only after the peak T cell response. After two AZD1222 doses, both the breadth and the depth of spike-specific TCRs were significantly higher than at day 0 and than in MenACWY recipients. In the small 56-69-year group, the increase in depth fell short of significance, most likely because of low power.

As encoded in the germline V gene, CDR1 is LGHNA while CDR2 is YNFKEQ. There are 12 amino acids in the CDR3, from cysteine to phenylalanine inclusive. Kept here is only the CDR3 DNA, which spans 36 bases and is read in frame from base 1. Relative to germline, V is 2 bases shorter and J is 8 bases shorter, with 7 bases between their ends. Remarks on this clone: The specificity of this receptor is unknown. No qualities accompany the bases; no much larger clone lies one base away.

The time point tag for this specimen amounts to: baseline before first vaccination. Vaccinee samples came from UK trials COV001 and COV002, including a single-blind randomized controlled phase 2/3 trial of AZD1222 (ChAdOx1 nCoV-19) in healthy adults. Trial participant PBMC samples were collected at day 0 and day 28 after the second dose for TCRbeta chain sequencing. The CDR3 regions of human TCRbeta chains were analyzed by immunosequencing. As for the authors' bioinformatics: Repertoire TCRs were checked for matches against a reference library of SARS-CoV-2-specific TCRs that had been generated using the MIRA antigen-specificity platform. Breadth meant the fraction of unique TCRs that were SARS-CoV-2-associated, whereas depth meant the fraction of total T cells that were SARS-CoV-2-associated. Using the MIRA data, each spike-specific TCR was mapped to the spike region that the TCR reacts to and placed in a CD4 or CD8 class. Log10-transformed breadth and depth values were compared by one-way ANOVA with Sidak's multiple comparisons tests. TCRdb obtained this table from immuneACCESS and retained in-frame rearrangements with V and J assigned. These tables miss some clones; where compared with another copy, unresolved V genes account for less than half of the shortfall, and the remainder is unexplained. V, J and clone size are those of that table, while D and trimming were read from the DNA. This sample gives some 120,000 clones in total; around nine tenths of them show up just once. The leading ten clones occupy about 1.2% of the sample.

This clonotype was sampled from an adult in good health. The sequences come from peripheral blood, collected on day 0 of AZD1222 vaccination. In this chain, TRBV4-2 is recombined with TRBJ1-5; the D gene cannot be named for sure. The DNA sequence is TGTGCCAGCAGCCAAAAGAGCGAGCCCCAGCATTTT. The encoded protein is CASSQKSEPQHF.